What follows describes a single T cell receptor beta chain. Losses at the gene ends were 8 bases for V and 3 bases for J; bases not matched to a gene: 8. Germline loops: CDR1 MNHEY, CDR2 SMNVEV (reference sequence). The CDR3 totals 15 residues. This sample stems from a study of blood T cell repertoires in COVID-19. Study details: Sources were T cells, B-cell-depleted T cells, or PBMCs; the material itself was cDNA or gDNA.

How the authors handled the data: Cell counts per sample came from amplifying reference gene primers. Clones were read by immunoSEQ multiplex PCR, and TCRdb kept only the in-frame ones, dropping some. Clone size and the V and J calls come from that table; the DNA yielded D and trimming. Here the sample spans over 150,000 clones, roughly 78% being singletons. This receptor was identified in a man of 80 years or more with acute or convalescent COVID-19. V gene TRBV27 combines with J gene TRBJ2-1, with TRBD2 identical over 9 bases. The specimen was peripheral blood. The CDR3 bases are TGTGCCAGCGGCCGCGCGGGGGGGTTCTACAATGAGCAGTTCTTC. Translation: CASGRAGGFYNEQFF.